Below are 22 T cell receptor beta chains sequenced from a single sample in a study of T cell responses to AZD1222 COVID-19 vaccine. Method: immunoSEQ multiplex PCR; TCRdb's copy keeps in-frame clones and lacks some. This sample has 130,000 to 150,000 clones, with 82% found just once. The input for sequencing was peripheral blood, taken on day 0 of MenACWY control vaccination. These receptors came from an adult in good health.

The V and J genes are TRBV4-1 and TRBJ1-2; no firm D call. Between the trimmed V and J ends, which lost 0 bases and 8 bases, there was a span of 13 bases. Germline V CDR1 and CDR2: MGHRA, YSYEKL. The CDR3 covers 14 residues. This CDR3 is CASSQDRSMGGYTF. The DNA for the CDR3 is TGCGCCAGCAGCCAAGATCGGTCGATGGGCGGCTACACCTTC.

The gene calls are TRBV7-6 and TRBJ2-1, with D uncertain. This CDR3 spans 16 amino acids. The ends were cut back, 0 bases at V and 2 bases at J, with 11 bases in the middle. From germline, CDR1 is SGHVS and CDR2 FNYEAQ. The CDR3 region is CASSLAVRSTYNEQFF. CDR3 in DNA: TGTGCCAGCAGCTTAGCGGTGAGGTCAACCTACAATGAGCAGTTCTTC.

The chain carries TRBV27 and TRBJ2-1; possible D gene TRBD1, 6 bases. Germline assignment: CDR1 MNHEY and CDR2 SMNVEV (reference sequence). The V end lost 6 bases, the J end lost 4 bases, and 10 bases lay between the germline ends. This CDR3 comprises 13 residues. The CDR3, as DNA: TGTGCCAGCAGGGGGGACATTTACAATGAGCAGTTCTTC. It is translated as CASRGDIYNEQFF.

J is TRBJ2-4 and V is TRBV19; D is perhaps TRBD2 (5 bases). This CDR3 comprises 16 residues. From germline, CDR1 is LNHDA and CDR2 SQIVND (reference sequence). Trimming pared 3 bases from V and 3 bases from J, leaving 15 bases between. The CDR3 DNA sequence: TGTGCCAGTAGTATGCCGGCGTTAGGACTCAAAAACATTCAGTACTTC. Translated: CASSMPALGLKNIQYF.

V and J are TRBV5-1 and TRBJ2-5; 9 bases align to TRBD1. V lost 4 bases, J lost 5 bases, and 15 bases stayed unmatched. Germline V lookup: CDR1 SGHRS, CDR2 YFSETQ. This CDR3 spans 17 amino acids. CDR3 sequence reads: CASSPGTGRVNRETQYF. DNA of the CDR3: TGCGCCAGCAGCCCCGGGACAGGGAGGGTAAATCGGGAGACCCAGTACTTC.

This clone has a single count. The V gene is TRBV4-2, the J gene TRBJ2-6; unclear D gene. This CDR3 spans 16 amino acids. Germline lookup yields CDR1 LGHNA and CDR2 YNFKEQ. V was pared by 2 bases and J by 1 base, with 9 bases between. CDR3 sequence: CASSQLGGSGANVLTF. The CDR3 region has the DNA TGTGCCAGCAGCCAACTAGGTGGATCTGGGGCCAACGTCCTGACTTTC.

This chain's CDR3 is CAISLASGGEYEQFF. DNA for the CDR3: TGTGCCATCAGTCTCGCTAGCGGGGGGGAGTATGAGCAGTTCTTC. The rearrangement joins TRBV10-3 to TRBJ2-1; 12 bases line up with TRBD2. V shed 5 bases, J shed 8 bases, and the junction held 7 bases outside the gene matches. Germline-derived CDR1 and CDR2 are ENHRY and SYGVKD. CDR3 size: 15 residues.

V usage is TRBV5-1 and J usage is TRBJ2-5, with 7 bases identical to TRBD2. Germline CDR1 reads SGHRS; CDR2 reads YFSETQ. The CDR3 covers 16 residues. The ends lost 4 bases at V and 5 bases at J; junction bases unmatched: 14. Written as DNA, the CDR3 is TGCGCCAGCAGCCTGGCACTGGGGGGGACGGGGGAGACCCAGTACTTC. Encoded protein: CASSLALGGTGETQYF.

The chain employs TRBV9 and TRBJ2-3; 8 nucleotides agree with TRBD2. The V segment lost 3 bases and the J segment 6 bases; nucleotides outside the gene matches: 3. The CDR3 contains 13 residues. Germline CDR1 SGDLS, CDR2 YYNGEE. The CDR3, as DNA: TGTGCCAGCAGCGGTAGCGGGACGGATACGCAGTATTTT. This translates into CASSGSGTDTQYF.

The rearrangement joins TRBV19 to TRBJ1-4; the D gene is possibly TRBD1 (5 bases). CDR1 LNHDA and CDR2 SQIVND come from the germline V gene (reference sequence). V was trimmed by 3 bases and J by 5 bases, leaving 13 bases between them. There are 15 residues in the CDR3. The CDR3 is CASSIRGTLNEKLFF. The CDR3 DNA reads as TGTGCCAGTAGTATCCGTGGGACCTTAAATGAAAAACTGTTTTTT.

V gene TRBV24-1 combines with J gene TRBJ2-2; possible D gene TRBD2, 5 bases. CDR1 is KGHDR, CDR2 SFDVKD, per germline. Between the trimmed V and J ends, which lost 3 bases and 7 bases, there was a span of 11 bases. The CDR3 runs 14 residues. CDR3 amino acids: CATSDPGWSGELFF. The CDR3 bases are TGTGCCACCAGTGATCCGGGATGGAGCGGGGAGCTGTTTTTT.

CDR3 nucleotide sequence: TGTGCCAGCAGCTTAGCGGCCCTGGGGCAGATAAACTATGGCTACACCTTC. Residues: CASSLAALGQINYGYTF. This chain links TRBV7-2 with TRBJ1-2, with a tentative D call TRBD1 (5 bases). The CDR3 consists of 17 residues. Trimming took 0 bases from V and 2 from J, leaving 16 bases between them. From germline, CDR1 is SGHTA and CDR2 FQGNSA.

The chain combines TRBV11-2 with TRBJ2-7; 7 nucleotides align to TRBD2. Looked up from germline, CDR1 is SGHAT and CDR2 is FQNNGV. The CDR3 sequence is 14 residues long. Trimming removed 1 base from V and 3 bases from J; junction bases left unmatched: 3. CDR3 coding DNA: TGTGCCAGCAGCTTAGGCGGGGACTACTACGAGCAGTACGTC. Its translation: CASSLGGDYYEQYV.

This CDR3 reads CASSLSSGNTIYF. CDR3 in DNA: TGTGCCTCCAGCCTCAGCTCTGGAAACACCATATATTTT. The chain has TRBV30 and TRBJ1-3, with D uncertain. Germline CDR1 is GTSNPN and CDR2 is SVGIG (reference sequence). V dropped 7 bases and J dropped 0 bases, with 10 bases sitting between them. This CDR3 is 13 amino acids long.

The sample holds a few counts of this clone. The chain uses TRBV6-5 and TRBJ1-3; D is undetermined. Looked up from germline, CDR1 is MNHEY and CDR2 is SVGAGI. The CDR3 runs to 16 residues. V dropped 0 bases and J dropped 3 bases, with 12 bases sitting between them. The CDR3 bases are TGTGCCAGCAGTTACTCGACCCCAGGTTTTGGAAACACCATATATTTT. Translated: CASSYSTPGFGNTIYF.

The chain links TRBV3-1 (or the pseudogene TRBV3-2) to TRBJ2-7; 7 nucleotides align to TRBD2. Losses at the gene ends were 0 bases for V and 4 bases for J; bases not matched to a gene: 6. This CDR3 comprises 15 residues. Germline loops: CDR1 LGHDT, CDR2 YNNKEL (reference sequence). CDR3: CASSQDGGGRYEQYF. As DNA, the CDR3 is TGTGCCAGCAGCCAAGACGGCGGGGGTCGTTACGAGCAGTACTTC.

This clone was found once. The chain uses TRBV5-6 and TRBJ1-2; maybe TRBD1 (5 bases). V was pared by 0 bases and J by 4 bases, with 19 bases between. This CDR3 is built from 17 residues. Germline CDR1 and CDR2: SGHDT and YYEEEE. CDR3 region: CASSLAPLQGGVYGYTF. CDR3 DNA sequence: TGTGCCAGCAGCTTGGCCCCCCTCCAGGGTGGGGTCTATGGCTACACCTTC.

The rearrangement joins TRBV19 to TRBJ1-5, with 7 bases fitting TRBD1. CDR3 length: 16 amino acids. Germline-derived CDR1 and CDR2 are LNHDA and SQIVND (reference sequence). The ends lost 3 bases at V and 2 bases at J; junction bases unmatched: 7. This CDR3 reads CASSIYRGGGNQPQHF. CDR3 DNA: TGTGCCAGTAGTATTTACAGGGGTGGGGGCAATCAGCCCCAGCATTTT.

This chain connects TRBV27 to TRBJ1-4; no clear D gene. Germline CDR1 MNHEY, CDR2 SMNVEV (reference sequence). The CDR3 covers 13 residues. The V gene lost 3 bases and the J gene lost 6 bases, with 8 bases spanning the gap. The DNA for the CDR3 is TGTGCCAGCAGTTTCCCCAATGATGAAAAACTGTTTTTT. Translated: CASSFPNDEKLFF.

The V and J genes are TRBV5-1 and TRBJ2-1, with D hard to call. Trimming took off 0 bases at V and 6 bases at J, with 7 bases between the two ends. Germline loops: CDR1 SGHRS, CDR2 YFSETQ. The length of the CDR3 is 13 residues. The CDR3 here is CASSLELSNEQFF. The CDR3 DNA is TGCGCCAGCAGCTTGGAACTGTCCAATGAGCAGTTCTTC.

This clone occurred a few times. The chain employs TRBV3-1 (or the pseudogene TRBV3-2) and TRBJ2-1; TRBD2 matches at 12 bases. Per germline, CDR1 LGHDT and CDR2 YNNKEL (reference sequence). This CDR3 spans 14 amino acids. The V and J ends lost 4 bases and 9 bases, in that order; junction bases with no gene match: 4. Written as DNA, the CDR3 is TGTGCCAGCAGCCTACTAGCGGGGGGAGGTGAGCAGTTCTTC. This codes for CASSLLAGGGEQFF.

This clone was seen just once. The genes are TRBV11-3 and TRBJ2-1, with D possibly matching TRBD1 (6 bases). V was clipped by 4 bases and J by 7 bases, with 11 bases between them. Germline loops: CDR1 SGHNT, CDR2 YENEEA. CDR3 length: 13 residues. The CDR3 protein is CASSSYQGNEQFF. In nucleotides, the CDR3 is TGTGCCAGCAGCTCCTATCAGGGGAATGAGCAGTTCTTC.